These T cell receptor beta chains were read from a single sample in a study of T cells expressing NK-cell markers. Using the 5' RACE reads, TCRdb records one entry per CDR3 protein without DNA. The sample holds 150,000 to 200,000 distinct CDR3 sequences. The sample taken for sequencing was blood T cells: a sorted CD56 or NKG2C T cell subset, CD4+ or CD8+ T cells, or bulk PBMC T cells (not recorded which). These receptors all come from a woman aged 18-69 years in good health. Each CDR3 is given with its conserved first and last residue.

j_gene | v_gene | CDR3aa
TRBJ1-1 | TRBV3-1 | CASSEGRRNTEAFF
TRBJ2-7 | TRBV20-1 | CSAGTFGTYEQYF
TRBJ1-5 | TRBV27 | CASSFEGEGQPQHF
TRBJ2-6 | TRBV5-1 | CASSLDLGSWSGANVLTF
TRBJ2-2 | TRBV10-3 | CAIRTGTSGTARGTGELFF
TRBJ2-7 | TRBV11-1 | CASSLRRHSSYEQYF
TRBJ1-6 | TRBV5-1 | CASSLGESSPLHF
TRBJ2-2 | TRBV12-3/TRBV12-4 | CAMTGTHTGELFF
TRBJ2-7 | TRBV20-1 | CSARKTSLVDEQYF
TRBJ1-5 | TRBV30 | CAWNRDIMDNQHF
TRBJ2-1 | TRBV5-5 | CASTEWRDYSSYNEQFF
TRBJ1-4 | TRBV4-1 | CASSPLQGPLYEKLFF
TRBJ2-7 | TRBV27 | CASSLGFRGVPYEQYF
TRBJ2-3 | TRBV27 | CASGYRGLDTQYF
TRBJ2-3 | TRBV2 | CASSKQILGDTQYF
TRBJ2-5 | TRBV5-1 | CASTSSLAGETQYF
TRBJ2-5 | TRBV7-2 | CASSFIVGTETQYF
TRBJ2-5 | TRBV7-8 | CASSLYSQETQYF